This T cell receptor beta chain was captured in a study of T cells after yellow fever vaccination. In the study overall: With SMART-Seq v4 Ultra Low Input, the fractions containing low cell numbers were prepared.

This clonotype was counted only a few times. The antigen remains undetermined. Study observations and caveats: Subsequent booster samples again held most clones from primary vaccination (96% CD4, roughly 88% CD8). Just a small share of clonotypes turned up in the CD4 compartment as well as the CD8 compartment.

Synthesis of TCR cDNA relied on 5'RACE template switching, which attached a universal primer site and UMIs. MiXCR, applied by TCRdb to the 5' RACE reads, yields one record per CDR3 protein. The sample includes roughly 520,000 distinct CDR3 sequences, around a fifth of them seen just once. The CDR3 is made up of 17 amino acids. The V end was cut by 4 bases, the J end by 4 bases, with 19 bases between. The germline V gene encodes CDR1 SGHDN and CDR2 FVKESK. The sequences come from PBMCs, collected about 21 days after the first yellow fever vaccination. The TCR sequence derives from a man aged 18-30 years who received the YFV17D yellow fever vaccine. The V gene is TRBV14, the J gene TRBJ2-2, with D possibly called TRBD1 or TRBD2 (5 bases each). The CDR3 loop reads CASSRRTSSGATGELFF. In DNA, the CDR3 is TGTGCCAGCAGCCGGCGGACGTCCTCCGGGGCCACCGGGGAGCTGTTTTTT.